The entry below gives a single TCR beta chain sequence along with its context. The repertoire was sequenced with immunoSEQ multiplex PCR; TCRdb's copy has only in-frame clones and lacks some. This table holds around 120,000 clones, more than 75% found once. This sample stems from a study of control samples from healthy donors and cancer patients. V was pared by 0 bases and J by 3 bases, with 6 bases between. The CDR3 totals 14 residues. The chain uses TRBV23-1 and TRBJ2-1; no reliable D call. TRBV23-1 is sorted into the ORF group, with uncertain function. The sample consisted of blood. This TCR came from a woman in her sixties or seventies in good health. CDR3 DNA: TGCGCCAGCAGTCAATCGGGCAACTACAATGAGCAGTTCTTC. Its protein product is CASSQSGNYNEQFF.